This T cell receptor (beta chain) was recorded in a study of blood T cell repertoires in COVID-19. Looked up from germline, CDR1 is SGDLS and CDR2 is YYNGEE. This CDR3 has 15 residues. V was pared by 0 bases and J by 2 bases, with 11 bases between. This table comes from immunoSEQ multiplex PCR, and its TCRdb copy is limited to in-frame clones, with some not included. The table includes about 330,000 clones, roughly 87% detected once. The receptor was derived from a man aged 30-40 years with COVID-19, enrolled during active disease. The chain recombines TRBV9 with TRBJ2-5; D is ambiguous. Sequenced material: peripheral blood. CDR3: CASSVANSLQETQYF. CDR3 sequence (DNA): TGTGCCAGCAGCGTAGCGAACAGCCTACAAGAGACCCAGTACTTC.